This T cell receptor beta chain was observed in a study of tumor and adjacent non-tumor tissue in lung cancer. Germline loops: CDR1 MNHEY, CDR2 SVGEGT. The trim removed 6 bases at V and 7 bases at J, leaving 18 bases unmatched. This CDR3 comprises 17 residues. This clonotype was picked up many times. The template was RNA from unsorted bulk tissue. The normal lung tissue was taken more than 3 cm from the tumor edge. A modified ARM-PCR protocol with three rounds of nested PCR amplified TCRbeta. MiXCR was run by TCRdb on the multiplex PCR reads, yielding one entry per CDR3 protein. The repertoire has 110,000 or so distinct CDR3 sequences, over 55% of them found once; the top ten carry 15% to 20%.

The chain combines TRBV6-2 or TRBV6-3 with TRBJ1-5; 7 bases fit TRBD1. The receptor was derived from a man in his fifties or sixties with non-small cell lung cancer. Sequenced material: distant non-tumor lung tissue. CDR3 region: CASSRSAHRGLYQPQHF. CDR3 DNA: TGTGCCAGCAGCCGAAGCGCTCACAGGGGATTATACCAGCCCCAGCATTTT.